This T cell receptor (beta chain) was found in a study of sequential checkpoint blockade in melanoma. Repertoires were generated with immunoSEQ multiplex PCR, while TCRdb's copy carries only in-frame clones and drops some. The sample has 35,000 to 45,000 clones, around nine tenths seen once. Treatment in this sample: randomized to nivolumab then ipilimumab (arm A) or the reverse (arm B). This TCR derives from a human donor with melanoma. The starting material was CD8+ T cells sorted from blood (inferred from file names), obtained from a patient given nivolumab and ipilimumab in sequence.

CDR3 nucleotides: TGTGCTAGCGGCTCCGGACAGGGGGCCCAAGAGACCCAGTACTTC. Its translation is CASGSGQGAQETQYF. The chain combines TRBV7-7 with TRBJ2-5, with 11 positions matching TRBD1. The germline CDR1 and CDR2 sequences are SSHAT and FNYEAQ (reference sequence). This CDR3 has 15 residues.